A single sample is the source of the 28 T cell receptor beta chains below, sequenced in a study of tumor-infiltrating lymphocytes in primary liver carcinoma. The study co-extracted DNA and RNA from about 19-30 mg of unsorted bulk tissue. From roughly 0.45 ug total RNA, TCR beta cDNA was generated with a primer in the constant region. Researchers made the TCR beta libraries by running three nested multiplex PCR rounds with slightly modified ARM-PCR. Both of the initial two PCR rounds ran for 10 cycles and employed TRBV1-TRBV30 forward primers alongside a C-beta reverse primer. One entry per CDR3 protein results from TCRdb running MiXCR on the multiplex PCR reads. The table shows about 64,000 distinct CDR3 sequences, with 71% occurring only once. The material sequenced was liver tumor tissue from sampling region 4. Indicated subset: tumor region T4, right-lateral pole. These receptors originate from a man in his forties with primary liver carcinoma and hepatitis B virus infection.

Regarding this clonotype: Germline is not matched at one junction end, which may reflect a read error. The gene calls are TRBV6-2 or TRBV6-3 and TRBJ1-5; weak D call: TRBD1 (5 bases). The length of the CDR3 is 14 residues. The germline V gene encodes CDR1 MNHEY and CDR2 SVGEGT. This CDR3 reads CTSSSHSGGQPQHF. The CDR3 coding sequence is TGTACCAGCAGTTCCCACAGTGGGGGTCAGCCCCAGCATTTT.

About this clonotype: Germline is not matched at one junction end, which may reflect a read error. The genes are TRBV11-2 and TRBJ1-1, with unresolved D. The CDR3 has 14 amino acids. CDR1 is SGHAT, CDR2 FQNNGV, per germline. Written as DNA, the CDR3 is TGTGCCAGCAGCTTGACTCGGGTGAACACTGAAGCCTTCTTT. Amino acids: CASSLTRVNTEAFF.

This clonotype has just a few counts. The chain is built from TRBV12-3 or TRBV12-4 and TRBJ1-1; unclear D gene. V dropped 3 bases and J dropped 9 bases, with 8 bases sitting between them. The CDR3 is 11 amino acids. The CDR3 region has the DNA TGTGCCAGCAGTTTGGCCTCCAAAGCTTTCTTT. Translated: CASSLASKAFF.

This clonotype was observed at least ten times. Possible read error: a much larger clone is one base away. The CDR3 protein is CAWSPSGNNEHFF. For the CDR3, the DNA is TGTGCCTGGAGTCCCAGCGGGAACAATGAGCACTTCTTC. The chain is built from TRBV30 and TRBJ2-1, with 7 bases lining up with TRBD2. The CDR3 has 13 amino acids. Germline CDR1 GTSNPN, CDR2 SVGIG (reference sequence). Looking up the rest from reference TRBV30 and TRBJ2-1 gives the full variable domain: SQTIHQWPATLVQPVGSPLSLECTVEGTSNPNLYWYRQAAGRGLQLLFYSVGIGQISSEVPQNLSASRPQDRQFILSSKKLLLSDSGFYLCAWSPSGNNEHFFGPGTRLTVL.

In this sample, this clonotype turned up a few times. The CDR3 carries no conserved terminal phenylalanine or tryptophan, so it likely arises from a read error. The CDR3 sequence is CSLGALNIQYL. The CDR3, as DNA: TGCAGCCTTGGGGCTTTAAACATTCAGTACCTC. The V gene is TRBV29-1, the J gene TRBJ2-4; a possible D gene is TRBD1 (5 bases). V lost 8 bases and J lost 6, with 11 bases in between. The CDR3 covers 11 residues. Germline V gene data show CDR1 as SQVTM and CDR2 as ANQGSEA.

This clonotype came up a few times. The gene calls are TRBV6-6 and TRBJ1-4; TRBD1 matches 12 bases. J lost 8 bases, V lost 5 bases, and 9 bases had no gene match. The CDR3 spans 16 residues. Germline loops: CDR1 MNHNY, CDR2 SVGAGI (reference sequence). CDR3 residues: CASSNRDRGRCEKLFF. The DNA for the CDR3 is TGTGCCAGCAGTAACCGGGACAGGGGGCGATGCGAAAAACTGTTTTTT.

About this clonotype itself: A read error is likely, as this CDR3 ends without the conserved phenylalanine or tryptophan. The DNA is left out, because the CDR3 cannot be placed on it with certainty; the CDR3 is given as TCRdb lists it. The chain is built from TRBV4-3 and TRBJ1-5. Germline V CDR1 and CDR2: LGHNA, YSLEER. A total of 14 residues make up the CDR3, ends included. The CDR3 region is CASSQDVSNQPEHY.

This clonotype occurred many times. This CDR3 is CASSYSSSGTDTQYF. The CDR3, as DNA: TGTGCCAGCAGTTACTCGTCGTCGGGGACAGATACGCAGTATTTT. J is TRBJ2-3 and V is TRBV6-2 or TRBV6-3, with a tentative D call TRBD2 (5 bases). The CDR3 sequence is 15 residues long. Germline V gives CDR1 MNHEY, CDR2 SVGEGT. The V end was cut by 0 bases, the J end by 3 bases, with 10 bases between.

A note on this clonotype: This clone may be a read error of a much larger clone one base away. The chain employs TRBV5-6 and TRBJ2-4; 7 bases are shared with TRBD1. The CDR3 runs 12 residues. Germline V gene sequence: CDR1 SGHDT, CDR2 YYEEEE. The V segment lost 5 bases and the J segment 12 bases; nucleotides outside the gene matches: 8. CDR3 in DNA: TGTGCCAGCAGATGGCCGACAGGGCCTCAGTACTTC. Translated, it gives CASRWPTGPQYF.

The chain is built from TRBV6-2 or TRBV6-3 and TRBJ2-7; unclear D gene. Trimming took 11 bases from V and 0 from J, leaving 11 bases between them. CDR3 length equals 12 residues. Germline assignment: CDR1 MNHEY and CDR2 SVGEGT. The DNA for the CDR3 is TGTGCCTCAAACAGTTACTCCTACGAGCAGTACTTC. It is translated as CASNSYSYEQYF.

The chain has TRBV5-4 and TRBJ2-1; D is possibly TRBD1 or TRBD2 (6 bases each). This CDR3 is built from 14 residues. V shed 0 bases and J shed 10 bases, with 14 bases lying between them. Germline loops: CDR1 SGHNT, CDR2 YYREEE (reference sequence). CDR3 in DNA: TGTGCCAGCAGCTTGGAAGGCAGGGGAGGAGAGCAGTTCTTC. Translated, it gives CASSLEGRGGEQFF.

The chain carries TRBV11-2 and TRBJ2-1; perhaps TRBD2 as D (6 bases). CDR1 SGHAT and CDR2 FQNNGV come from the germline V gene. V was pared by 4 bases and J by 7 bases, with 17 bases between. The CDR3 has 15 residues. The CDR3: CASSSSSVSGNEQFF. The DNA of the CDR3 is TGTGCCAGCAGCTCCTCTAGCGTTTCGGGAAATGAGCAGTTCTTC.

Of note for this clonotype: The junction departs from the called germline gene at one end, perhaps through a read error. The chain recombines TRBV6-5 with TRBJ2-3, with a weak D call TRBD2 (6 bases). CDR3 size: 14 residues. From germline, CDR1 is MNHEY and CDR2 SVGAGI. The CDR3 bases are TGTGCCAACAGTTACGGCGGGGTGACAGATACGCAGTATTTT. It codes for CANSYGGVTDTQYF.

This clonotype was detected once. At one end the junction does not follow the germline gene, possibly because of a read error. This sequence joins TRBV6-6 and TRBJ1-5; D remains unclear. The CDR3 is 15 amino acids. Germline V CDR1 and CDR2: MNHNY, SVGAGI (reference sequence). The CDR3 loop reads CASSYSRWTNLPQHF. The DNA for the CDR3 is TGTGCCAGCAGTTACTCGCGCTGGACCAATCTGCCCCAGCATTTT.

In nucleotides, the CDR3 is TGTGCCAGCAGCCAAGATCCAGGGCCGCAGACCCAGTACTTC. Protein sequence: CASSQDPGPQTQYF. V is TRBV4-2 and J is TRBJ2-5, with a possible D match to TRBD1 (5 bases). V lost 0 bases and J 6 bases, leaving 11 bases between the germline ends. CDR3 length: 14 amino acids. Germline CDR1 LGHNA, CDR2 YNFKEQ.

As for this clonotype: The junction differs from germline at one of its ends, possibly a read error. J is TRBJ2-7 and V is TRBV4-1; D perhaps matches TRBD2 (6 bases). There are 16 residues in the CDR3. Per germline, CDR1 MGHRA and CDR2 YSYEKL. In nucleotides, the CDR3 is TGTGCAAGCAGCCAATCCATAGCGGAGCCACTCTACGAGCAGTACTTC. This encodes CASSQSIAEPLYEQYF.

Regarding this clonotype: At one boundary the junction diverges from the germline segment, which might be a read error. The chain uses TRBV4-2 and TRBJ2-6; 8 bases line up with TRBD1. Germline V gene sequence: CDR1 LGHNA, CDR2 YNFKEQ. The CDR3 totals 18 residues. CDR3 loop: CASGQETGAITGANVLTF. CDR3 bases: TGTGCCAGCGGCCAAGAGACAGGGGCTATTACCGGGGCCAACGTCCTGACTTTC.

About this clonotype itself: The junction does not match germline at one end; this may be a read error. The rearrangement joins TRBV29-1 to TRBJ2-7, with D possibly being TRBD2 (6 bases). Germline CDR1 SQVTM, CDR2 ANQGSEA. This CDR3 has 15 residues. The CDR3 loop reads CSVKDQGGSSYEQYF. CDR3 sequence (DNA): TGCAGCGTTAAAGATCAAGGAGGGAGCTCCTACGAGCAGTACTTC.

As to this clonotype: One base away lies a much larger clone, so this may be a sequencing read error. The CDR3 sequence is CASSLEGNPYNEQFF. CDR3 DNA sequence: TGTGCCAGCAGCTTAGAGGGGAACCCCTACAATGAGCAGTTCTTC. V usage is TRBV13 and J usage is TRBJ2-1, with a tentative D call TRBD1 (5 bases). The CDR3 consists of 15 residues. V was pared by 1 base and J by 2 bases, with 9 bases between. The germline CDR1 and CDR2 sequences are PRHDT and FYEKMQ (reference sequence).

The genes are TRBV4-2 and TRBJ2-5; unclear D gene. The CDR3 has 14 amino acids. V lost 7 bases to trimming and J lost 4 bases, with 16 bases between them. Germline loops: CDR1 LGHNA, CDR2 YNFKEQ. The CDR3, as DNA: TGTGCCAGCAACCATGGGATAGCTTTAGAGACCCAGTACTTC. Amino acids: CASNHGIALETQYF.

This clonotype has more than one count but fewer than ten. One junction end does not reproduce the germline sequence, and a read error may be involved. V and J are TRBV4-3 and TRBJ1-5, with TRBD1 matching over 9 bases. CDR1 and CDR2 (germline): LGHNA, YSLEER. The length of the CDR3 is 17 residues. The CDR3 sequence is CTSSQTTQGAGNQPQHF. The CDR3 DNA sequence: TGCACCAGCAGCCAAACTACACAGGGGGCCGGCAATCAGCCCCAGCATTTT.

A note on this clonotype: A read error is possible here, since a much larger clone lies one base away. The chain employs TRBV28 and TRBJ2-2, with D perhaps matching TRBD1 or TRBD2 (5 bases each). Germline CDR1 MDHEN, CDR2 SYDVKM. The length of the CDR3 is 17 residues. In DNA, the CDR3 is TGTGCCAGCATTTCGGTCCTTGGGGGTGCGAACACCGGGGAGCTGTCTTTT. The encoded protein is CASISVLGGANTGELSF.

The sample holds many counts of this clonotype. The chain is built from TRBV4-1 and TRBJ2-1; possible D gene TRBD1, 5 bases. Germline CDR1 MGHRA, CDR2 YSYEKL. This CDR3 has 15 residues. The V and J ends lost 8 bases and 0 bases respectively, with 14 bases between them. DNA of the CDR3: TGCGCCAGCGGGGCGGACGGCAGCTCCTACAATGAGCAGTTCTTC. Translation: CASGADGSSYNEQFF.

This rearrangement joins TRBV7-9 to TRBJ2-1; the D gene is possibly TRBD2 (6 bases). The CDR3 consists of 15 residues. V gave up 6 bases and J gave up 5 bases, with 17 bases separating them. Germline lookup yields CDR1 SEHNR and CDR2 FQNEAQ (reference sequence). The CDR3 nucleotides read TGTGCCAGCAGATTCGATCTAGCGCTCGACAATGAGCAGTTCTTC. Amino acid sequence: CASRFDLALDNEQFF.

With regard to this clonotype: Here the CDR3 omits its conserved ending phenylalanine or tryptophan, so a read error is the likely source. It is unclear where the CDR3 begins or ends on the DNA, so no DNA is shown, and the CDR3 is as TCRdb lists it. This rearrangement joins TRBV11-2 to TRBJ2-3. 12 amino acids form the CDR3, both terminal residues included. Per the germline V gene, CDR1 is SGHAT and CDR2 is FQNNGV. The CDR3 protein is CASSKSTDMHYY.

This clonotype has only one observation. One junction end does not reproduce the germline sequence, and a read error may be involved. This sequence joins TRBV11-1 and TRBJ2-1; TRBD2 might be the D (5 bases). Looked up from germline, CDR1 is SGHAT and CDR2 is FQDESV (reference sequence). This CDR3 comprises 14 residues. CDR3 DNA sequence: TGTGTCAGCAGCTTAGGTACTAGTCCCAATGAGCAGTTCTTC. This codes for CVSSLGTSPNEQFF.

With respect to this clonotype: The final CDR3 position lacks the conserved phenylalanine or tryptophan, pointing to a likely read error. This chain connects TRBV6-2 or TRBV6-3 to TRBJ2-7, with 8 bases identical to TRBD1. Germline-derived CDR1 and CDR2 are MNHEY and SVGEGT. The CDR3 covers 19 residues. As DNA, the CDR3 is TGTGCCAGCCGTTACCCGGCAGGGGGCAGAGTGAAGGAGTCCTACGAGCAGTACTTA. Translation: CASRYPAGGRVKESYEQYL.

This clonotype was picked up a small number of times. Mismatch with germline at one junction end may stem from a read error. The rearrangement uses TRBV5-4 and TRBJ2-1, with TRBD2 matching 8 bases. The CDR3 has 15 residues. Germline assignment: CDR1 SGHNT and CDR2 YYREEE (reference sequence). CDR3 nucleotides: TGTGTCAGCGCCCGAAGCGGGAGCTCCTACAATGAGCAGTTCTTC. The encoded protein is CVSARSGSSYNEQFF.